This T cell receptor beta chain is drawn from a study of OX40 agonist ivuxolimab in advanced cancers. Produced via immunoSEQ multiplex PCR; TCRdb's table is partial and in-frame only. Here the sample spans roughly 70,000 clones, around 90% being singletons. A single count supports this clone. CDR3 length: 18 residues. Germline values: CDR1 SEHNR, CDR2 FQNEAQ (reference sequence). The trim removed 0 bases at V and 5 bases at J, leaving 13 bases unmatched. The receptor was derived from an adult with an advanced solid tumor such as melanoma, head and neck, liver or kidney cancer. The rearrangement links TRBV7-9 to TRBJ2-1; 7 bases align to TRBD2. The specimen comprised CD4+ or CD8+ T cells sorted from blood, sampled in a trial of the OX40 agonist ivuxolimab. CDR3 DNA sequence: TGTGCCAGCAGCTTAGCGGCTCTAAGTCTAGCGGAAGACAATGAGCAGTTCTTC. Translating gives CASSLAALSLAEDNEQFF.